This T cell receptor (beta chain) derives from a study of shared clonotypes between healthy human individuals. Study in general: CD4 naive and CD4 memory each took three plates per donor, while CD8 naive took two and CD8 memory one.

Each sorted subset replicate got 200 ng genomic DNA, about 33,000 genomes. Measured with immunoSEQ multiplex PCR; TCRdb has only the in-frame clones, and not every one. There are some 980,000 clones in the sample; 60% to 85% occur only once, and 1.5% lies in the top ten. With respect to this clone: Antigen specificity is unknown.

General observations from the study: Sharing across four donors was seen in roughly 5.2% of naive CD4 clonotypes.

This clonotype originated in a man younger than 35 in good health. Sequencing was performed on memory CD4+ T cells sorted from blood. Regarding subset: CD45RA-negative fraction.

The CDR3 loop reads CASSPHRTVGDEKLFF. In DNA form, the CDR3 reads TGTGCCAGTAGTCCCCACCGGACAGTCGGAGATGAAAAACTGTTTTTT. This chain uses TRBV19 with TRBJ1-4, with a weak D call TRBD1 (6 bases). Trimming took off 5 bases at V and 6 bases at J, with 19 bases between the two ends. CDR1 and CDR2 (germline): LNHDA, SQIVND (reference sequence). This CDR3 spans 16 amino acids. Together with reference TRBV19 and TRBJ1-4, the CDR3 gives the full variable domain: DGGITQSPKYLFRKEGQNVTLSCEQNLNHDAMYWYRQDPGQGLRLIYYSQIVNDFQKGDIAEGYSVSREKKESFPLTVTSAQKNPTAFYLCASSPHRTVGDEKLFFGSGTQLSVL.